Shown below are 25 T cell receptor beta chains from a single sample sequenced in a study of pediatric ulcerative colitis. Using immunoSEQ multiplex PCR, the repertoire was profiled, and TCRdb retains in-frame clones only, with some absent. The sample lists around 61,000 clones; 85% to 90% were seen once. Input material: blood. Receptors were obtained from a boy aged 10-17 years with severe ulcerative colitis.

The CDR3 sequence: CASSLRAPLLYPYGYTF. The CDR3 region has the DNA TGTGCCAGCAGTTTGAGGGCACCACTCCTATACCCCTATGGCTACACCTTC. V and J are TRBV28 and TRBJ1-2; D not resolved. This CDR3 is 17 amino acids long. The germline V gene encodes CDR1 MDHEN and CDR2 SYDVKM. V was cut by 3 bases and J by 4 bases, with 21 bases left in between.

This chain joins TRBV28 and TRBJ2-7; no clear D gene. There are 13 residues in the CDR3. V was trimmed by 5 bases and J by 0 bases, leaving 8 bases between them. Germline CDR1 is MDHEN and CDR2 is SYDVKM. CDR3: CASSPPSSYEQYF. CDR3 nucleotide sequence: TGTGCCAGCAGTCCCCCCAGCTCCTACGAGCAGTACTTC.

The V gene is TRBV27, the J gene TRBJ2-7; 11 nucleotides agree with TRBD2. Germline CDR1 is MNHEY and CDR2 is SMNVEV (reference sequence). After removal of 1 base from V and 2 bases from J, the junction contained 7 bases not matched to a gene. CDR3 length: 17 residues. This CDR3 reads CASSLLPGTSGPYEQYF. The CDR3 nucleotides read TGTGCCAGCAGTTTATTACCCGGGACTAGCGGTCCCTACGAGCAGTACTTC.

This clone turned up a few times. The rearrangement uses TRBV28 and TRBJ1-2; 7 nucleotides align to TRBD1. The CDR3 length is 13 residues. Germline V gives CDR1 MDHEN, CDR2 SYDVKM. Germline trimming cut 5 bases from V and 4 bases from J; bases unmatched to any gene: 4. The chain's CDR3 is CASSKGQIYGYTF. The CDR3 nucleotides are TGTGCCAGCAGTAAGGGACAGATCTATGGCTACACCTTC.

The chain is built from TRBV30 and TRBJ1-2; D perhaps matches TRBD1 (5 bases). The CDR3 has 12 amino acids. With 5 bases removed from V and 6 bases from J, the gap between germline ends came to 13 bases. Germline CDR1 and CDR2: GTSNPN and SVGIG (reference sequence). CDR3 sequence: CAWVNGADGYTF. The CDR3 nucleotides are TGTGCCTGGGTCAACGGGGCAGATGGCTACACCTTC.

As to this clone: Sequence at one end of the junction differs from germline and may be a read error. The chain joins TRBV7-7 to TRBJ2-1; 12 bases match TRBD2. Germline V gene sequence: CDR1 SSHAT, CDR2 FNYEAQ (reference sequence). The CDR3 covers 16 residues. The CDR3 loop is CASSPGLAGTYNEQFF. The DNA for the CDR3 is TGTGCTAGCAGCCCTGGACTAGCGGGAACCTACAATGAGCAGTTCTTC. The full variable domain, its missing parts supplied by reference TRBV7-7 and TRBJ2-1, is GAGVSQSPRYKVTKRGQDVTLRCDPISSHATLYWYQQALGQGPEFLTYFNYEAQPDKSGLPSDRFSAERPEGSISTLTIQRTEQRDSAMYRCASSPGLAGTYNEQFFGPGTRLTVL.

CDR3 DNA sequence: TGTGCCAGCAGCCCCTCGGGTGCTTACAATGAGCAGTTCTTC. Its translation: CASSPSGAYNEQFF. The chain uses TRBV11-3 and TRBJ2-1; no reliable D call. There are 14 residues in the CDR3. V was clipped by 5 bases and J by 4 bases, with 12 bases between them. Germline assignment: CDR1 SGHNT and CDR2 YENEEA.

This clone has just one count. The chain has TRBV6-1 and TRBJ2-1; 8 bases fit TRBD1. The CDR3 is 14 amino acids. The ends lost 4 bases at V and 10 bases at J; junction bases unmatched: 9. Germline CDR1 reads MNHNS; CDR2 reads SASEGT. CDR3 loop: CASSVTGAGGEQFF. CDR3 DNA: TGTGCCAGCAGTGTGACAGGGGCGGGTGGGGAGCAGTTCTTC.

The chain employs TRBV7-8 and TRBJ2-7, with 7 nucleotides matching TRBD2. The CDR3 has 15 residues. The ends lost 5 bases at V and 6 bases at J; junction bases unmatched: 13. Germline V gene data show CDR1 as SGHVS and CDR2 as FQNEAQ. The CDR3 region has the DNA TGTGCCAGCAGCCGCGGGACTACGCGGGATTCCGAGCAGTACTTC. Amino acid sequence: CASSRGTTRDSEQYF.

The rearrangement uses TRBV19 and TRBJ1-1; D gene ambiguous. The CDR3 is 14 residues long. Trimming pared 5 bases from V and 4 bases from J, leaving 14 bases between. CDR1 LNHDA and CDR2 SQIVND come from the germline V gene (reference sequence). As DNA, the CDR3 is TGTGCCAGTAGTTCAGCTACCTTGAGCACTGAAGCTTTCTTT. Translated, it gives CASSSATLSTEAFF.

This chain joins TRBV2 and TRBJ1-1; D remains ambiguous. CDR3 length: 13 amino acids. Germline values: CDR1 SNHLY, CDR2 FYNNEI. With 3 bases removed from V and 3 bases from J, the gap between germline ends came to 8 bases. This CDR3 reads CASSDQEYTEAFF. The CDR3 DNA is TGTGCCAGCAGTGACCAGGAGTACACTGAAGCTTTCTTT.

V usage is TRBV6-1 and J usage is TRBJ2-3; TRBD1 or TRBD2 may be the D gene (5 bases each). Germline lookup yields CDR1 MNHNS and CDR2 SASEGT. CDR3 size: 11 residues. V dropped 8 bases and J dropped 4 bases, with 7 bases sitting between them. The CDR3 spells CASGGADTQYF. CDR3 nucleotide sequence: TGTGCCAGCGGGGGTGCAGATACGCAGTATTTT.

The chain recombines TRBV19 with TRBJ2-2, with 11 nucleotides matching TRBD2. V lost 11 bases, J lost 1 base, and 12 bases stayed unmatched. The germline CDR1 and CDR2 sequences are LNHDA and SQIVND (reference sequence). The CDR3 is 17 amino acids. The CDR3 sequence: CASLSLAGGLNTGELFF. CDR3 nucleotides: TGTGCCTCCCTTAGCTTAGCGGGAGGGCTGAACACCGGGGAGCTGTTTTTT. Looking up the rest from reference TRBV19 and TRBJ2-2 gives the full variable domain: DGGITQSPKYLFRKEGQNVTLSCEQNLNHDAMYWYRQDPGQGLRLIYYSQIVNDFQKGDIAEGYSVSREKKESFPLTVTSAQKNPTAFYLCASLSLAGGLNTGELFFGEGSRLTVL.

The gene calls are TRBV29-1 and TRBJ1-2; D uncertain. The ends were cut back, 5 bases at V and 4 bases at J, with 11 bases in the middle. Germline V gene data show CDR1 as SQVTM and CDR2 as ANQGSEA. The CDR3 spans 12 residues. CDR3 DNA: TGCAGCGTTTCCCGCTCGTCCTATGGCTACACCTTC. The encoded protein is CSVSRSSYGYTF. Using reference TRBV29-1 and TRBJ1-2 for the parts outside the CDR3, the full variable domain is SAVISQKPSRDICQRGTSLTIQCQVDSQVTMMFWYRQQPGQSLTLIATANQGSEATYESGFVIDKFPISRPNLTFSTLTVSNMSPEDSSIYLCSVSRSSYGYTFGSGTRLTVV.

The J gene is TRBJ2-2, the V gene TRBV12-5, with D unclear. Per the germline V gene, CDR1 is LGHNT and CDR2 is FRNRAP. The V end lost 3 bases, the J end lost 8 bases, and 4 bases lay between the germline ends. There are 11 residues in the CDR3. The CDR3 reads CASGLQGELFF. CDR3 sequence (DNA): TGTGCTAGTGGTTTACAAGGGGAGCTGTTTTTT.

The chain has TRBV2 and TRBJ2-3, with TRBD2 as a possible D gene (6 bases). With 6 bases removed from V and 6 bases from J, the gap between germline ends came to 13 bases. Germline V gives CDR1 SNHLY, CDR2 FYNNEI. The CDR3 is 13 residues long. In nucleotides, the CDR3 is TGTGCCAGCAGGGAGACTAGGGCCGATACGCAGTATTTT. Amino acids: CASRETRADTQYF. The whole variable domain, filled in from reference TRBV2 and TRBJ2-3, reads EPEVTQTPSHQVTQMGQEVILRCVPISNHLYFYWYRQILGQKVEFLVSFYNNEISEKSEIFDDQFSVERPDGSNFTLKIRSTKLEDSAMYFCASRETRADTQYFGPGTRLTVL.

V gene TRBV23-1 combines with J gene TRBJ1-3; the D is unclear. TRBV23-1 is identified as an open reading frame with a role that is uncertain. V gave up 0 bases and J gave up 0 bases, with 18 bases separating them. The CDR3 sequence is 19 residues long. The CDR3 DNA reads TGCGCCAGCAGTCAATCTCGAAATTCTTCTGGGAGCTCTGGAAACACCATATATTTT. Translating it yields CASSQSRNSSGSSGNTIYF.

This clone came up once. The V gene is TRBV19, the J gene TRBJ1-1; D is perhaps TRBD1 (5 bases). Per the germline V gene, CDR1 is LNHDA and CDR2 is SQIVND (reference sequence). V lost 1 base, J lost 1 base, and 7 bases lay in between. This CDR3 contains 14 residues. The CDR3 DNA is TGTGCCAGTAGTATAGGACAGTCGAACACTGAAGCTTTCTTT. It encodes CASSIGQSNTEAFF.

The V gene is TRBV9, the J gene TRBJ2-2; 9 bases agree with TRBD2. Germline lookup yields CDR1 SGDLS and CDR2 YYNGEE. The CDR3 runs 16 residues. The V segment lost 3 bases and the J segment 5 bases; nucleotides outside the gene matches: 8. The DNA for the CDR3 is TGTGCCAGCAGCGGGGCTAGCGGGACTCAAACCGGGGAGCTGTTTTTT. Amino acids: CASSGASGTQTGELFF. The complete variable domain, with remaining parts taken from reference TRBV9 and TRBJ2-2, reads DSGVTQTPKHLITATGQRVTLRCSPRSGDLSVYWYQQSLDQGLQFLIQYYNGEERAKGNILERFSAQQFPDLHSELNLSSLELGDSALYFCASSGASGTQTGELFFGEGSRLTVL.

The chain has TRBV29-1 and TRBJ2-7; no reliable D call. The CDR3 extends over 15 amino acids. Germline loops: CDR1 SQVTM, CDR2 ANQGSEA. Trimming removed 4 bases at V and 3 bases at J, with 19 bases between. The chain's CDR3 is CSVGVGDQYVYEQYF. The CDR3 coding sequence is TGCAGCGTTGGAGTTGGGGATCAGTATGTCTACGAGCAGTACTTC.

The chain uses TRBV30 and TRBJ1-1; D is unclear. The CDR3 runs to 13 residues. Germline assignment: CDR1 GTSNPN and CDR2 SVGIG (reference sequence). The V and J ends lost 0 bases and 0 bases respectively, with 5 bases between them. CDR3 in DNA: TGTGCCTGGAGTGTAGCAGTGAACACTGAAGCTTTCTTT. It is translated as CAWSVAVNTEAFF.

In the case of this clone: Other DNA sequences in the sample encode the same CDR3. V is TRBV5-1 and J is TRBJ1-4, with a tentative D call TRBD1 (5 bases). CDR1 and CDR2 (germline): SGHRS, YFSETQ. The CDR3 consists of 15 residues. The V end lost 0 bases, the J end lost 3 bases, and 9 bases lay between the germline ends. Written as DNA, the CDR3 is TGCGCCAGCAGCTTGGAAGGGGCGGCTAATGAAAAACTGTTTTTT. It specifies CASSLEGAANEKLFF.

The rearrangement uses TRBV5-6 and TRBJ2-2; D not certain. V lost 0 bases, J lost 6 bases, and 6 bases lay in between. Germline-derived CDR1 and CDR2 are SGHDT and YYEEEE. The CDR3 loop spans 13 amino acids. CDR3 bases: TGTGCCAGCAGCTTGGTAGAGGCCGGGGAGCTGTTTTTT. Amino acids: CASSLVEAGELFF.

The chain carries TRBV29-1 and TRBJ1-2; 11 positions match TRBD1. The CDR3 totals 16 residues. With V trimmed by 6 bases and J by 4 bases, 13 bases remained unmatched. From germline, CDR1 is SQVTM and CDR2 ANQGSEA. This chain's CDR3 is CSVPGTGGSWGYGYTF. In DNA form, the CDR3 reads TGCAGCGTCCCCGGGACAGGGGGATCCTGGGGCTATGGCTACACCTTC.

The chain carries TRBV4-1 and TRBJ2-1; TRBD2 aligns across 12 bases. The CDR3 has 20 residues. Germline CDR1 is MGHRA and CDR2 is YSYEKL. Trimming took 0 bases from V and 0 from J; bases not matched to a gene: 9. The CDR3 nucleotides are TGCGCCAGCAGCCAAGAAAGTAGGACTAGCGGGATAAGCTCCTACAATGAGCAGTTCTTC. Protein: CASSQESRTSGISSYNEQFF.